The rows below give T cell receptor beta chains drawn from one sample of a study of blood T cell repertoires in COVID-19. Sequencing used immunoSEQ multiplex PCR; TCRdb keeps in-frame clones, though not all of them. The sample comprises 95,000 to 100,000 clones, roughly 92% of which are singletons, and about 5.7% rests with the top ten. Sequenced: peripheral blood. The origin of the receptors is a man over 45 with active COVID-19. Each CDR3 is given without its conserved first and last residue.

V gene	J gene	CDR3 protein
TRBV18	TRBJ1-4	ASSPVTGDAGEKLF
TRBV11-2	TRBJ2-2	ASSLVTSGSGELF
TRBV7-8	TRBJ1-2	ASSLDRTNYGYT
TRBV12-3/TRBV12-4	TRBJ1-1	ASSSRTGAEAF
TRBV30	TRBJ1-2	AWSNRGWAGYT
TRBV3-1/TRBV3-2	TRBJ2-2	ASSQDLVAGGVGTGELF
TRBV11-2	TRBJ2-3	ASSPQAGSDTQY
TRBV21-1	TRBJ2-5	ASSKRRQGQETQY
TRBV19	TRBJ1-5	ASKGTGNQPQH
TRBV4-2	TRBJ2-5	ASSRRDGESETQY
TRBV3-1/TRBV3-2	TRBJ2-1	ASSQGGLAGVFEQF
TRBV5-4	TRBJ2-1	ASTTEAGNNEQF
TRBV11-2	TRBJ2-5	ASSLVSEETQY
TRBV28	TRBJ2-5	ASSLIAGAKTQY
TRBV5-1	TRBJ2-2	ASSFLEAGELF
TRBV5-4	TRBJ2-7	ASSLPGTYEQY
TRBV5-1	TRBJ1-4	ASSNDGNNEKLF
TRBV28	TRBJ2-7	ASSYRDSEQY
TRBV2	TRBJ2-1	ASSEAVVAYNEQF
TRBV10-3	TRBJ2-5	AISAGKGEETQY
TRBV9	TRBJ2-5	ASSELGQQETQY
TRBV15	TRBJ2-1	ATSISRRAAGGPNEQF
TRBV30	TRBJ2-1	AWSSEAGAYEQF
TRBV28	TRBJ1-1	ASSRGRTGDTEAF
TRBV5-8	TRBJ1-3	ASSLEGAPGNTIY
TRBV6-6	TRBJ2-5	ASSPGLAGGPGETQY
TRBV23-1	TRBJ1-3	ASSQSITYTIY
TRBV19	TRBJ1-2	ASTRDRYGYT
TRBV9	TRBJ1-3	ASSGWTGNTIY
TRBV10-2	TRBJ1-6	ASSDRSNSPLH
TRBV18	TRBJ2-5	ASSPPGAGRSQETQY
TRBV15	TRBJ1-2	ATSRTRQGLYGYT
TRBV27	TRBJ2-7	ASSETFEDRQY
TRBV18	TRBJ1-5	ASSPNRVVRQPQH
TRBV7-9	TRBJ2-3	ASRMMGHGTDTQY
TRBV28	TRBJ1-1	ASRVLSGTSGTEAF
TRBV11-2	TRBJ2-1	ASSLVGWGLVAFNEQF